This TCR beta chain was found in a study of cytomegalovirus exposure and HLA in healthy donors. Findings and limits, study-wide: The authors reported that TCR beta sequences could predict HLA-A and HLA-B alleles. These predictions were accurate for most subjects in the first cohort. 150 to 200 TCR beta chains were listed as cytomegalovirus-associated. Several top significant clusters appeared, in a later analysis, to be linked to common viral pathogens.

With 5 bases removed from V and 9 bases from J, the gap between germline ends came to 11 bases. The CDR3 contains 11 residues. Germline V gene data show CDR1 as DFQATT and CDR2 as SNEGSKA (reference sequence). To note about this clone: Its antigen is not identified.

It was with 60 Vbeta and 13 Jbeta primers that the PCR ran. Repertoires were generated with immunoSEQ multiplex PCR, while TCRdb's copy carries only in-frame clones and drops some. Among some 120,000 clones listed, about four fifths were seen once. The sample was PBMCs. This chain joins TRBV20-1 and TRBJ2-1; TRBD2 is a possible D gene (6 bases). The TCR was taken from a woman in her thirties or forties in good health and CMV-seropositive. CDR3 residues: CSAAGKLEQFF. The CDR3 DNA is TGCAGTGCTGCGGGGAAGCTTGAGCAGTTCTTC.